This T cell receptor (beta chain) derives from a study of lymphopenia after photon versus proton radiotherapy. Study outcomes and limitations: After the lymphocyte nadir, photon-treated repertoires showed oligoclonal expansion, especially of CD8+ Temra cells.

The CDR3 consists of 15 residues. The V gene end was trimmed by 5 bases and the J gene end by 4 bases; junction bases not matched to a gene: 8. CDR1 and CDR2 from the germline V gene are MDHEN and SYDVKM. This clone has only one observation. What it binds is not known. Measured with immunoSEQ multiplex PCR; TCRdb has only the in-frame clones, and not every one. The data hold tens of thousands of clones, with around 82% observed a single time. Sequencing used peripheral blood, obtained from a patient treated with proton-based radiotherapy. The chain employs TRBV28 and TRBJ2-7; 10 bases line up with TRBD2. The sequence derives from a woman in her 70s with pancreatic cancer. The CDR3 nucleotides are TGTGCCAGCAGTGGCAGCGGGAGGGTGATATACGAGCAGTACTTC. Its protein product is CASSGSGRVIYEQYF.